Below, 26 T cell receptor beta chains from the same sample are listed, as sequenced in a study of cytomegalovirus exposure and HLA in healthy donors. Sequencing used immunoSEQ multiplex PCR; TCRdb keeps in-frame clones, though not all of them. In the table there are about 110,000 clones, roughly 88% of which are singletons. The sequencing sample was made of PBMCs. The receptors were gathered from a woman aged 18-29 years in good health and CMV-seronegative.

The rearrangement joins TRBV4-2 to TRBJ1-1; a possible D gene is TRBD1 (6 bases). V lost 2 bases to trimming and J lost 3 bases, with 13 bases between them. CDR3 length: 15 residues. CDR1 and CDR2 from the germline V gene are LGHNA and YNFKEQ. The CDR3 DNA sequence: TGTGCCAGCAGCCAACAAACACAGGGATACACTGAAGCTTTCTTT. It translates to CASSQQTQGYTEAFF.

The rearrangement links TRBV30 to TRBJ1-6, with D maybe TRBD1 (6 bases). The CDR3 has 15 residues. With 1 base removed from V and 4 bases from J, the gap between germline ends came to 11 bases. From germline, CDR1 is GTSNPN and CDR2 SVGIG (reference sequence). For the CDR3, the DNA is TGTGCCTGGAGTGCCGGGACACCTTATAATTCACCCCTCCACTTT. This sequence encodes CAWSAGTPYNSPLHF.

The chain uses TRBV25-1 and TRBJ2-5; TRBD2 matches at 10 bases. The CDR3 loop spans 17 amino acids. Losses at the gene ends were 4 bases for V and 2 bases for J; bases not matched to a gene: 10. Per germline, CDR1 MGHDK and CDR2 SYGVNS. As DNA, the CDR3 is TGTGCCAGCAGTGTACCCAGCGGGGGGGCGAAACAAGAGACCCAGTACTTC. Amino acids: CASSVPSGGAKQETQYF.

The rearrangement uses TRBV7-2 and TRBJ2-1; the match to TRBD2 covers 8 bases. This CDR3 has 14 residues. Germline V CDR1 and CDR2: SGHTA, FQGNSA. Trimming at V came to 6 bases and at J to 6 bases, leaving 7 bases not matched to a gene. For the CDR3, the DNA is TGTGCCAGCAGTTTTACGGGGGGGCCCAATGAGCAGTTCTTC. It codes for CASSFTGGPNEQFF.

This sequence joins TRBV12-2 and TRBJ1-6; whether TRBD1, the table's D call, matches the DNA was not checked. TRBV12-2 is labeled a pseudogene. This CDR3 contains 17 residues. CDR3 in amino acids: CASRLPNQDSYNSPLHF. The CDR3 nucleotides are TGTGCAAGTCGCTTACCTAATCAGGACTCCTATAATTCACCCCTCCACTTT.

This sequence joins TRBV30 and TRBJ1-1; no firm D call. This CDR3 has 13 residues. The V gene's germline CDR1 is GTSNPN and CDR2 SVGIG (reference sequence). V was pared by 8 bases and J by 1 base, with 14 bases between. In DNA form, the CDR3 reads TGTGCCCTTGCGCGGCAAACGAACACTGAAGCTTTCTTT. Translation gives CALARQTNTEAFF.

The CDR3 coding sequence is TGTGCCAGCAGCTCGACAGGGTTCACCTTC. It encodes CASSSTGFTF. The genes are TRBV5-8 and TRBJ1-2; TRBD1 aligns across 7 bases. This CDR3 is built from 10 residues. V lost 3 bases, J lost 13 bases, and 3 bases stayed unmatched. The germline V gene has CDR1 SGHTS and CDR2 YDEGEE. Together with reference TRBV5-8 and TRBJ1-2, the CDR3 gives the full variable domain: EAGVTQSPTHLIKTRGQQATLRCSPISGHTSVYWYQQALGLGLQFLLWYDEGEERNRGNFPPRFSGRQFPNYSSELNVNALELEDSALYLCASSSTGFTFGSGTRLTVV.

The V gene is TRBV12-5, the J gene TRBJ1-4; D is unclear. V lost 8 bases and J 5 bases, leaving 9 bases between the germline ends. The CDR3 is made up of 12 amino acids. Germline CDR1 reads LGHNT; CDR2 reads FRNRAP. CDR3 in DNA: TGTGCTAGTTCGACAAGAAATGAAAAACTGTTTTTT. Its protein is CASSTRNEKLFF.

The genes are TRBV4-1 and TRBJ2-5; D gene unclear. V lost 2 bases and J 4 bases, leaving 14 bases between the germline ends. Per the germline V gene, CDR1 is MGHRA and CDR2 is YSYEKL. The CDR3 is 15 residues long. DNA for the CDR3: TGCGCCAGCAGCCAATTCCGGGTCTCACTAGAGACCCAGTACTTC. Residues: CASSQFRVSLETQYF.

In its sample, this clone was seen once. The chain uses TRBV6-6 and TRBJ2-7; possibly TRBD1 for D (6 bases). The V gene lost 2 bases and the J gene lost 2 bases, with 10 bases spanning the gap. This CDR3 is 14 amino acids long. Per germline, CDR1 MNHNY and CDR2 SVGAGI (reference sequence). The CDR3 DNA reads as TGTGCCAGCAGTTACCGACAGGACGCCTACGAGCAGTACTTC. Encoded protein: CASSYRQDAYEQYF.

The chain couples TRBV2 to TRBJ1-4, with TRBD1 identical over 7 bases. The V gene's germline CDR1 is SNHLY and CDR2 FYNNEI. The V gene end was trimmed by 4 bases and the J gene end by 8 bases; junction bases not matched to a gene: 4. The CDR3 is made up of 13 amino acids. The CDR3 DNA sequence: TGTGCCAGCAGTGTGACAGGGAAGGAAAAACTGTTTTTT. Translation: CASSVTGKEKLFF. Combining the CDR3 with reference TRBV2 and TRBJ1-4 gives the whole variable domain EPEVTQTPSHQVTQMGQEVILRCVPISNHLYFYWYRQILGQKVEFLVSFYNNEISEKSEIFDDQFSVERPDGSNFTLKIRSTKLEDSAMYFCASSVTGKEKLFFGSGTQLSVL.

In its sample, this clone was seen once. The chain employs TRBV5-6 and TRBJ2-5; 8 bases align to TRBD2. Germline V gives CDR1 SGHDT, CDR2 YYEEEE. The CDR3 sequence is 14 residues long. V shed 4 bases, J shed 5 bases, and the junction held 7 bases outside the gene matches. The CDR3 DNA follows: TGTGCCAGCAGCCCCGGGACTAGACGGGAGACCCAGTACTTC. This translates into CASSPGTRRETQYF.

The genes are TRBV27 and TRBJ2-1; D might be TRBD2 (5 bases). CDR1 is MNHEY, CDR2 SMNVEV, per germline (reference sequence). V was cut by 3 bases and J by 5 bases, with 11 bases left in between. The CDR3 contains 14 residues. In DNA, the CDR3 is TGTGCCAGCAGTTTTATGAGACTAAACAATGAGCAGTTCTTC. Encoded protein: CASSFMRLNNEQFF.

J is TRBJ1-3 and V is TRBV14; D is undetermined. Germline lookup yields CDR1 SGHDN and CDR2 FVKESK. The V and J ends lost 1 base and 8 bases respectively, with 12 bases between them. This CDR3 is built from 14 residues. The CDR3 loop is CASSQGAPPDTIYF. CDR3 DNA sequence: TGTGCCAGCAGCCAAGGTGCCCCCCCGGACACCATATATTTT.

The V gene is TRBV28, the J gene TRBJ1-4; 8 nucleotides align to TRBD1. Germline trimming cut 5 bases from V and 5 bases from J; bases unmatched to any gene: 13. In germline, CDR1 is MDHEN, CDR2 SYDVKM. The CDR3 has 17 amino acids. DNA of the CDR3: TGTGCCAGCAGTCCGCCTAAGTACAGGGGGTCGAATGAAAAACTGTTTTTT. As protein: CASSPPKYRGSNEKLFF.

The V gene is TRBV11-2, the J gene TRBJ1-1; a weak D match, TRBD1 (5 bases). The CDR3 has 17 amino acids. CDR1 is SGHAT and CDR2 is FQNNGV in the germline V gene. The V gene lost 6 bases and the J gene lost 2 bases, with 22 bases spanning the gap. The CDR3 DNA reads TGTGCCAGCAGAAGGGGTGGGGGACTGACCTTCAACACTGAAGCTTTCTTT. It translates to CASRRGGGLTFNTEAFF.

J is TRBJ1-4 and V is TRBV25-1, with TRBD1 as a possible D gene (5 bases). V dropped 6 bases and J dropped 7 bases, with 12 bases sitting between them. Per germline, CDR1 MGHDK and CDR2 SYGVNS. This CDR3 region has 13 residues. In DNA, the CDR3 is TGTGCCAGCAGCTTAGGGGCTGGTGAAAAACTGTTTTTT. It encodes CASSLGAGEKLFF.

V and J are TRBV9 and TRBJ1-5, with a tentative D call TRBD1 (5 bases). Trimming pared 0 bases from V and 7 bases from J, leaving 8 bases between. Germline V CDR1 and CDR2: SGDLS, YYNGEE. CDR3 length equals 13 residues. This chain's CDR3 is CASSVAGGQPQHF. CDR3 sequence (DNA): TGTGCCAGCAGCGTAGCGGGGGGGCAGCCCCAGCATTTT.

The genes are TRBV6-5 and TRBJ1-1; D uncertain. Trimming took 8 bases from V and 4 from J, leaving 17 bases between them. There are 14 residues in the CDR3. From germline, CDR1 is MNHEY and CDR2 SVGAGI. CDR3 nucleotides: TGTGCCAGCGGCGGCGCGGAGGAGAGCACTGAAGCTTTCTTT. This translates into CASGGAEESTEAFF.

The chain combines TRBV5-1 with TRBJ2-3; no clear D gene. The V end lost 1 base, the J end lost 3 bases, and 6 bases lay between the germline ends. Germline V CDR1 and CDR2: SGHRS, YFSETQ. The CDR3 extends over 13 amino acids. The CDR3 loop reads CASSLPGTDTQYF. The CDR3 nucleotides are TGCGCCAGCAGCTTGCCGGGTACAGATACGCAGTATTTT.

The chain employs TRBV7-3 and TRBJ2-3, with a possible D match to TRBD2 (6 bases). Germline CDR1 is SGHTA and CDR2 is FQGTGA. There are 16 residues in the CDR3. V lost 8 bases to trimming and J lost 0 bases, with 18 bases between them. Here the CDR3 DNA reads TGTGCCAGCTCCAACGGGCGGGGAACTAGCACAGATACGCAGTATTTT. This sequence encodes CASSNGRGTSTDTQYF.

The V call is TRBV7-9, the J call TRBJ1-1, with TRBD1 identical over 9 bases. CDR1 is SEHNR, CDR2 FQNEAQ, per germline (reference sequence). The J segment lost 3 bases and the V segment lost 2 bases, leaving 4 bases of the junction unmatched. The CDR3 has 15 amino acids. CDR3 DNA sequence: TGTGCCAGCAGCTTACGGGACAGGGAATACACTGAAGCTTTCTTT. Its protein product is CASSLRDREYTEAFF.

The chain couples TRBV27 to TRBJ1-6, with unresolved D. The CDR3 loop spans 16 amino acids. The V and J ends lost 3 bases and 3 bases respectively, with 12 bases between them. Germline CDR1 reads MNHEY; CDR2 reads SMNVEV (reference sequence). The chain's CDR3 is CASSLRAGGYNSPLHF. Here the CDR3 DNA reads TGTGCCAGCAGTTTGCGGGCAGGAGGCTATAATTCACCCCTCCACTTT.

The V gene is TRBV7-7, the J gene TRBJ1-1; 12 bases align to TRBD1. The germline V gene has CDR1 SSHAT and CDR2 FNYEAQ (reference sequence). Trimming cost V 7 bases and J 0 bases; bases outside gene matches: 9. The CDR3 covers 17 residues. The DNA of the CDR3 is TGTGCCAGCAAAAACCGGGACAGGGGGCGTATGAACACTGAAGCTTTCTTT. This translates into CASKNRDRGRMNTEAFF.

This clone has only a few counts. The J gene is TRBJ2-7, the V gene TRBV2; D call uncertain. The length of the CDR3 is 13 residues. V lost 2 bases and J lost 5, with 10 bases in between. Germline V gene lookup returns CDR1 SNHLY and CDR2 FYNNEI. CDR3 amino acids: CASSENTYHEQYF. The CDR3 bases are TGTGCCAGCAGTGAAAATACCTACCACGAGCAGTACTTC.

The chain joins TRBV19 to TRBJ1-5, with D possibly TRBD1 on 5 matching bases. Germline values: CDR1 LNHDA, CDR2 SQIVND (reference sequence). CDR3 length equals 16 residues. Trimming took 4 bases from V and 2 from J, leaving 15 bases between them. CDR3 loop: CASSSNQGAGNQPQHF. Written as DNA, the CDR3 is TGTGCCAGTAGTAGTAATCAGGGTGCGGGCAATCAGCCCCAGCATTTT.